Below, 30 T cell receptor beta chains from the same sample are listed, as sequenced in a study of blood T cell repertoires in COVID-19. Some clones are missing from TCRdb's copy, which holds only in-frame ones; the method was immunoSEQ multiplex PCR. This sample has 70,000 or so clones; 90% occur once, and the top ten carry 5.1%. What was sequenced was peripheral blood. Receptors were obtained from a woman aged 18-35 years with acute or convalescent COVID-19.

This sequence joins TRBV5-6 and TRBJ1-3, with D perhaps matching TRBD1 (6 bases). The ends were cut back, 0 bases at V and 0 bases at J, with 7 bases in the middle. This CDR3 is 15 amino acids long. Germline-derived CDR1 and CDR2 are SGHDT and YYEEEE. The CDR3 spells CASSLGRGSGNTIYF. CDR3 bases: TGTGCCAGCAGCTTGGGCAGGGGCTCTGGAAACACCATATATTTT.

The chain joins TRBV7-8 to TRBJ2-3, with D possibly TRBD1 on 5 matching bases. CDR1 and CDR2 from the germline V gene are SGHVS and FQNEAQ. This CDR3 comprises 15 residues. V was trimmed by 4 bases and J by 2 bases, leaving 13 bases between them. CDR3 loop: CASSSVGADTDTQYF. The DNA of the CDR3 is TGTGCCAGCAGCTCCGTAGGGGCCGACACAGATACGCAGTATTTT.

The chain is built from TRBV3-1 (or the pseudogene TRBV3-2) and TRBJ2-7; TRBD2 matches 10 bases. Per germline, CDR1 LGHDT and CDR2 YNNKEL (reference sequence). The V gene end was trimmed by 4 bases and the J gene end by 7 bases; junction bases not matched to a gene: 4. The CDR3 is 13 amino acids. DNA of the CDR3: TGTGCCAGCAGCCTAGCGGGAGGTCGGGAGCAGTACTTC. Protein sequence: CASSLAGGREQYF.

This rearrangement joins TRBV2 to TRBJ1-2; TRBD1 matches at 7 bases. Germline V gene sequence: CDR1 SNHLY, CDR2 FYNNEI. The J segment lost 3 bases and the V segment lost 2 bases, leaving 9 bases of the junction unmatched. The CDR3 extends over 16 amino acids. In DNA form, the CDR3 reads TGTGCCAGCAGTGAAAGGGGGAGAGGGGGCGACTATGGCTACACCTTC. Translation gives CASSERGRGGDYGYTF.

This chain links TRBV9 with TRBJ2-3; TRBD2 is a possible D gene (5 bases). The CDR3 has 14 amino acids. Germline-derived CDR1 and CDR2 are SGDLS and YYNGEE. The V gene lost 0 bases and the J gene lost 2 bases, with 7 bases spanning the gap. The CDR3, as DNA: TGTGCCAGCAGCGTAGAGGGAGACACAGATACGCAGTATTTT. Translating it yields CASSVEGDTDTQYF.

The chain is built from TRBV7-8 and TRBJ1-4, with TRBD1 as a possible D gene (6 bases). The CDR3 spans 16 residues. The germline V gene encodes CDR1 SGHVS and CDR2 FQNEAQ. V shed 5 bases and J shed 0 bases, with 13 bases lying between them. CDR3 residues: CASSIDRLPTNEKLFF. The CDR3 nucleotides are TGTGCCAGCAGCATCGACAGGCTACCAACTAATGAAAAACTGTTTTTT.

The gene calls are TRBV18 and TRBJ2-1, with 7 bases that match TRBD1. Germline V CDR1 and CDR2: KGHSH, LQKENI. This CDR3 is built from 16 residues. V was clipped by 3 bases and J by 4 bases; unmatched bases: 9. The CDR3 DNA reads TGTGCCAGCTCACCGCAAACAGGGGACCGTTACAATGAGCAGTTCTTC. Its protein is CASSPQTGDRYNEQFF.

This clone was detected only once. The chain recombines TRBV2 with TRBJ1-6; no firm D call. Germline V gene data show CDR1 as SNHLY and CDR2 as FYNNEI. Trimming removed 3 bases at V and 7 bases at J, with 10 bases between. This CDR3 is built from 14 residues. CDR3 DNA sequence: TGTGCCAGCAGTGAGTTACAACAAAATTCACCCCTCCACTTT. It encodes CASSELQQNSPLHF. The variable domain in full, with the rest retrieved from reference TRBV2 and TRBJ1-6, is EPEVTQTPSHQVTQMGQEVILRCVPISNHLYFYWYRQILGQKVEFLVSFYNNEISEKSEIFDDQFSVERPDGSNFTLKIRSTKLEDSAMYFCASSELQQNSPLHFGNGTRLTVT.

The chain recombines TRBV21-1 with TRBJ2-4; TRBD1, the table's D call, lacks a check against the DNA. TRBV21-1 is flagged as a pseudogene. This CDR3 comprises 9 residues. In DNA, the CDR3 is TGTGCCAGCACAAGGGGGCGGTACTTC. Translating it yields CASTRGRYF.

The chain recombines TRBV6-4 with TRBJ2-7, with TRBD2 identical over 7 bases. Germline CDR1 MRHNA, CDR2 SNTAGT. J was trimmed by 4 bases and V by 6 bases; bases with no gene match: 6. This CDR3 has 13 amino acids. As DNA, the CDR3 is TGTGCCAGCAGGTATCTAGCGGAGTACGAGCAGTACTTC. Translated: CASRYLAEYEQYF.

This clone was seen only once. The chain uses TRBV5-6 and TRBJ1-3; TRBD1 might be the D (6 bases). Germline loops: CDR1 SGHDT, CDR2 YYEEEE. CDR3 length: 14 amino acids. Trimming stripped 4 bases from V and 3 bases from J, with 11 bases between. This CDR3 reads CASSKDRRGNTIYF. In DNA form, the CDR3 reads TGTGCCAGCAGCAAGGACAGACGTGGAAACACCATATATTTT.

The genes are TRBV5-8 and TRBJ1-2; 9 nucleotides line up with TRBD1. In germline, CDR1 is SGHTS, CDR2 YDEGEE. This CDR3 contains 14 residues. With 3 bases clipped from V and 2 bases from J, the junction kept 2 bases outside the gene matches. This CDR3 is CASSSGTGNYGYTF. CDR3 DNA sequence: TGTGCCAGCAGCTCCGGGACAGGGAACTATGGCTACACCTTC.

The chain's CDR3 is CASSRWTGGSYEQYF. CDR3 sequence (DNA): TGTGCCAGCAGCCGATGGACAGGGGGCTCCTACGAGCAGTACTTC. The rearrangement links TRBV5-5 to TRBJ2-7; 10 nucleotides match TRBD1. The CDR3 consists of 15 residues. The germline V gene has CDR1 SGHKS and CDR2 YYEKEE (reference sequence). V gave up 4 bases and J gave up 0 bases; unmatched junction bases: 4. Drawing the rest from reference TRBV5-5 and TRBJ2-7, the complete variable domain is DAGVTQSPTHLIKTRGQQVTLRCSPISGHKSVSWYQQVLGQGPQFIFQYYEKEERGRGNFPDRFSARQFPNYSSELNVNALLLGDSALYLCASSRWTGGSYEQYFGPGTRLTVT.

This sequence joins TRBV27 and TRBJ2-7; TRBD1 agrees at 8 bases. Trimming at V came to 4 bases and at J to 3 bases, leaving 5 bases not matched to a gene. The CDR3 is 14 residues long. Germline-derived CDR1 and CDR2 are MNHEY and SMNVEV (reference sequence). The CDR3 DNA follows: TGTGCCAGCAGTTCCAGACAGGGGCGCTACGAGCAGTACTTC. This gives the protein CASSSRQGRYEQYF.

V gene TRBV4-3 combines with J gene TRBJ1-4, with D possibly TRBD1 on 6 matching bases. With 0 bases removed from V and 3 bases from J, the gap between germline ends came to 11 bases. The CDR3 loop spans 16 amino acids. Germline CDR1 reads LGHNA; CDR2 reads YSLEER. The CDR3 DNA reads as TGCGCCAGCAGCCAAGAATACAGGGCTGCTAATGAAAAACTGTTTTTT. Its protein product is CASSQEYRAANEKLFF.

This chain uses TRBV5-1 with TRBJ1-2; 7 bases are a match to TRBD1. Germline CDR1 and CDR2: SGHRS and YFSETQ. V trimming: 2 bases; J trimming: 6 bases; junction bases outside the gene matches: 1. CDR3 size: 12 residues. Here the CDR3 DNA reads TGCGCCAGCAGCTTCGGGACAGATGGCTACACCTTC. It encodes CASSFGTDGYTF.

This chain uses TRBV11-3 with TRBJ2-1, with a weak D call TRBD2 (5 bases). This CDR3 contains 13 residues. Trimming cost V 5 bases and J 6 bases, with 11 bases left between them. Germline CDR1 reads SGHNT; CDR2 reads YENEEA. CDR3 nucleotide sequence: TGTGCCAGCAGCACCGGGAACCTCAATGAGCAGTTCTTC. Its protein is CASSTGNLNEQFF.

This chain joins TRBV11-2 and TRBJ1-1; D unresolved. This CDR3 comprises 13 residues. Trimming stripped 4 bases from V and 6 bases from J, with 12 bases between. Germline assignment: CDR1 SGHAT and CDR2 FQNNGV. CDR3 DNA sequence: TGTGCCAGCAGCTCAATTAGCGGGCCTGAAGCTTTCTTT. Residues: CASSSISGPEAFF.

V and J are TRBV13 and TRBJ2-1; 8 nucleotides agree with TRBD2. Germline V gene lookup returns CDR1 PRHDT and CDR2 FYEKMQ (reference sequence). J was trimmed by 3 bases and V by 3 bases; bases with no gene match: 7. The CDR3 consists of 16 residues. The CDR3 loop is CASSFPGGPGYNEQFF. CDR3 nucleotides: TGTGCCAGCAGCTTCCCGGGGGGGCCGGGCTACAATGAGCAGTTCTTC.

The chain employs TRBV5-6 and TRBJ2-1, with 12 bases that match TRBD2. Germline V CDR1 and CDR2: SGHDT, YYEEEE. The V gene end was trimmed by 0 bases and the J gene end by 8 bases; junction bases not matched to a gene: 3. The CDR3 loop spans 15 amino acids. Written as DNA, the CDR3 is TGTGCCAGCAGCTTGGGGACTAGCGGGATTGATGAGCAGTTCTTC. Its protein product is CASSLGTSGIDEQFF.

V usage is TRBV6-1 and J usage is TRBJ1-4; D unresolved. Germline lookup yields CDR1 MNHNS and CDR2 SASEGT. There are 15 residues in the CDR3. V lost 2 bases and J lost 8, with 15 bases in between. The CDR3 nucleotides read TGTGCCAGCAGTGAATTCACGACCAGAGGAGAAAAACTGTTTTTT. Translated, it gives CASSEFTTRGEKLFF.

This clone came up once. The CDR3 nucleotides read TGCGCCAGCAGCCAAGATGGCAGGCTCAACTATGGCTACACCTTC. It translates to CASSQDGRLNYGYTF. This chain links TRBV4-1 with TRBJ1-2; D gene ambiguous. Germline lookup yields CDR1 MGHRA and CDR2 YSYEKL. The CDR3 spans 15 residues. Trimming left V 0 bases short and J 2 bases short, with 10 bases between.

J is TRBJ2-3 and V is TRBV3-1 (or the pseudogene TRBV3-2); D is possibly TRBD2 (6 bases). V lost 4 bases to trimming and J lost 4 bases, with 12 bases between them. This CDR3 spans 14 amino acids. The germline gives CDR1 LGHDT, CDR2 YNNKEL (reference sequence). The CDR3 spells CASSLPSSADTQYF. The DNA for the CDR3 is TGTGCCAGCAGCCTTCCCTCTAGCGCAGATACGCAGTATTTT.

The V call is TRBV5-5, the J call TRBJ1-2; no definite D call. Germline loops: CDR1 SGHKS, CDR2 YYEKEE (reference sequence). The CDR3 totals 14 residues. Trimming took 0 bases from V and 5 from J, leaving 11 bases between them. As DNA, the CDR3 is TGTGCCAGCAGCTTGGAGCCGGGTCCGTATGGCTACACCTTC. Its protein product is CASSLEPGPYGYTF. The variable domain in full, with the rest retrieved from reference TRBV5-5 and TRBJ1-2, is DAGVTQSPTHLIKTRGQQVTLRCSPISGHKSVSWYQQVLGQGPQFIFQYYEKEERGRGNFPDRFSARQFPNYSSELNVNALLLGDSALYLCASSLEPGPYGYTFGSGTRLTVV.

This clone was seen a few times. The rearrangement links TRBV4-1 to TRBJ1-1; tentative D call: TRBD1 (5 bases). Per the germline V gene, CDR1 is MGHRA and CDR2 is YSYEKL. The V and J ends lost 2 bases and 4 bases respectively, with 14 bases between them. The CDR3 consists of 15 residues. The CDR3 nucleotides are TGCGCCAGCAGCCAAACCAGGGTTAAGGGCACTGAAGCTTTCTTT. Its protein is CASSQTRVKGTEAFF.

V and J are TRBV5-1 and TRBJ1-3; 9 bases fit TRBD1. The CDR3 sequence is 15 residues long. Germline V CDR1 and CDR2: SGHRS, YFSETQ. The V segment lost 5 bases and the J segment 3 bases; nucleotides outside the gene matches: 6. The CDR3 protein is CASSPQGASGNTIYF. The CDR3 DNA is TGCGCCAGCAGTCCACAGGGGGCAAGTGGAAACACCATATATTTT. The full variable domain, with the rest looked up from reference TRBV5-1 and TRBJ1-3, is KAGVTQTPRYLIKTRGQQVTLSCSPISGHRSVSWYQQTPGQGLQFLFEYFSETQRNKGNFPGRFSGRQFSNSRSEMNVSTLELGDSALYLCASSPQGASGNTIYFGEGSWLTVV.

The chain's CDR3 is CASSIGDEQFF. The CDR3 nucleotides read TGTGCCAGTAGTATAGGCGATGAGCAGTTCTTC. V usage is TRBV19 and J usage is TRBJ2-1; D is undetermined. CDR1 and CDR2 (germline): LNHDA, SQIVND (reference sequence). The V gene lost 1 base and the J gene lost 8 bases, with 3 bases spanning the gap. This CDR3 region has 11 residues.

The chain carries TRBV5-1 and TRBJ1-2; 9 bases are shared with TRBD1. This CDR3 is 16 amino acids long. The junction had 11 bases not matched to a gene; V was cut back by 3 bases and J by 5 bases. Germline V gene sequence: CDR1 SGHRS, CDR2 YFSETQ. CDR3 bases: TGCGCCAGCAGCTCCGGACAGGGGAATACCTCGTATGGCTACACCTTC. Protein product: CASSSGQGNTSYGYTF.

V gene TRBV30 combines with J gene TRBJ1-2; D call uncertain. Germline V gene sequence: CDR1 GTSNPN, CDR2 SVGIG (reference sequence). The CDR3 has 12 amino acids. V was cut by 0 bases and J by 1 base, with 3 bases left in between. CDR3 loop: CAWSVRNYGYTF. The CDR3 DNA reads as TGTGCCTGGAGTGTGCGTAACTATGGCTACACCTTC.

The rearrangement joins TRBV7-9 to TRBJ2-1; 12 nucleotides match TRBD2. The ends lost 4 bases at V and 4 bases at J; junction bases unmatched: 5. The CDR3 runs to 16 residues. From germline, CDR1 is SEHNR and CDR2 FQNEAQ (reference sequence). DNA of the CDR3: TGTGCCAGCAGCTGGGGGACTAGCGGGTTATACAATGAGCAGTTCTTC. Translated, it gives CASSWGTSGLYNEQFF.